This T cell receptor (beta chain) was recorded in a study of read filtering for tumor transcriptome and immune sequencing. Study-wide context: By R-ISS, stages I, II and III held about 8, 17 and 7 patients. Study findings and constraints: Even smaller IR-seq throughput identified most shared clonotypes. Approximately 77% of IR-seq clonotypes had a single read, yet these held roughly 3.8% of reads.

Many counts were recorded for this clonotype. No antigen is known for it. The germline V gene encodes CDR1 SGHRS and CDR2 YFSETQ. The ends lost 0 bases at V and 5 bases at J; junction bases unmatched: 3. This CDR3 is 14 amino acids long. From roughly 0.4 ug of RNA, a library with molecular barcoded alpha/delta and beta/gamma adaptors was made. TCRdb reprocessed the reads via MiXCR and lists one record per CDR3 protein. The repertoire has about 86,000 distinct CDR3 sequences, 9% to 15% of them found once; the top ten carry under 15%. At the time of active disease, bone marrow was collected from every patient.

This chain uses TRBV5-1 with TRBJ2-3, with TRBD2 matching over 7 bases. This TCR was sampled from a donor aged 40 or over with multiple myeloma. Sequencing used a population of CD138-negative cells sorted from bone marrow. The DNA for the CDR3 is TGCGCCAGCAGCTTGGAACGGGAGGAAGATACGCAGTATTTT. Translated: CASSLEREEDTQYF.